This T cell receptor (beta chain) derives from a study of CD8 T cells in Susac syndrome. The V end was cut by 8 bases, the J end by 1 base, with 12 bases between. The V gene's germline CDR1 is MNHEY and CDR2 SMNVEV (reference sequence). This CDR3 is 14 amino acids long. A few counts support this clonotype. Its antigen is not known. Findings of the study overall: It was acknowledged in the study that its TCR sequencing and HLA analysis involved a relatively small number of individuals.

The multiple sclerosis control group was made up of treatment-naive patients with stable or active relapsing-remitting disease. Bulk CD8+ and CD4+ cells came from magnetic negative isolation; CD8+ TEMRA by FACS. cDNA came from about 0.5 to 1 ug RNA primed by random hexamers. The authors amplified TCR beta CDR3 across 54 Vbeta and 13 Jbeta using immunoSEQ multiplex PCR. A single record per CDR3 protein comes from TCRdb applying MiXCR to the immunoSEQ multiplex PCR reads. The sample shows some 300,000 distinct CDR3 sequences, 65% to 90% of them seen only once. V gene TRBV27 combines with J gene TRBJ1-5; possibly TRBD1 for D (6 bases). This sequence was found in a human donor with multiple sclerosis. Sequenced: CD8+ T cells from PBMCs. The CDR3 DNA reads TGTGCCAGCTCCCTTACAGGGAGCAATCAGCCCCAGCATTTT. Its protein is CASSLTGSNQPQHF.